Detailed here is one T cell receptor (beta chain). Its specificity is not known. The sample comes from a study of response to subunit inactivated influenza vaccine. Findings and limits, study-wide: Authors suggested each seasonal influenza vaccination recruits few new T cells.

From the RT-PCR reads, TCRdb called clonotypes with MiXCR, one entry per CDR3 protein. In the table there are 860,000 or so distinct CDR3 sequences, about 20% of which are singletons. Germline CDR1 reads MNHEY; CDR2 reads SVGAGI. The CDR3 has 16 amino acids. V dropped 4 bases and J dropped 5; count of bases not matched to a gene: 10. The receptor comes from a man aged 50 or older who received an inactivated influenza vaccine. The sample was PBMCs from blood, taken more than 4 days after vaccination. The chain carries TRBV6-5 and TRBJ2-7; 11 nucleotides align to TRBD2. The CDR3 region has the DNA TGTGCCAGCAGTTCCGCAGCTAGCGGGAGGATCGACGAGCAGTACTTC. Its protein is CASSSAASGRIDEQYF.